This is a list of T cell receptor beta chains from one sample in a study of post-analysis software for immune sequencing data. Via MiXCR, TCRdb re-called the PCR reads, giving one row per CDR3 protein. This sample yields approximately 440,000 distinct CDR3 sequences, of which 40% to 55% are seen a single time; about 12% belongs to the top ten. Sample: blood. The receptors derive from a girl under 18 with multiple sclerosis. The CDR3 runs from the conserved cysteine through the conserved F or W. The D gene is left open where the match is weak. Expanded clones get a size class; other rows say once, few or many, or leave the size out.

V gene: TRBV3-1; D gene: -; J gene: TRBJ1-2; clone size: -; CDR3 protein: CASSQGFSGYGYTF; CDR3 DNA: TGTGCCAGCAGCCAAGGCTTCTCGGGCTATGGCTACACCTTC
V gene: TRBV5-1; D gene: TRBD1; J gene: TRBJ2-7; clone size: many; CDR3 protein: CASSRDRGYEQYF; CDR3 DNA: TGCGCCAGCAGCAGGGACAGGGGCTACGAGCAGTACTTC
V gene: TRBV4-3; D gene: -; J gene: TRBJ2-1; clone size: -; CDR3 protein: CASSHRQAYNEQFF; CDR3 DNA: TGCGCCAGCAGCCACCGACAGGCATACAATGAGCAGTTCTTC
V gene: TRBV6-5; D gene: TRBD1; J gene: TRBJ1-2; clone size: many; CDR3 protein: CASSYRGQGNYGYTF; CDR3 DNA: TGTGCCAGCAGTTACAGGGGACAGGGGAACTATGGCTACACCTTC
V gene: TRBV13; D gene: TRBD1; J gene: TRBJ2-7; clone size: -; CDR3 protein: CASSLVETGDDEQYF; CDR3 DNA: TGTGCCAGCAGCTTAGTGGAGACAGGGGATGACGAGCAGTACTTC
V gene: TRBV6-5; D gene: -; J gene: TRBJ2-7; clone size: -; CDR3 protein: CASSHAHTSYEQYF; CDR3 DNA: TGTGCCAGCAGCCACGCTCACACCTCCTACGAGCAGTACTTC
V gene: TRBV5-1; D gene: TRBD1; J gene: TRBJ1-5; clone size: -; CDR3 protein: CASSPGQGSNQPQHF; CDR3 DNA: TGTGCCAGCAGCCCCGGACAGGGAAGCAATCAGCCCCAGCATTTT
V gene: TRBV12-3/TRBV12-4; D gene: TRBD1; J gene: TRBJ2-7; clone size: -; CDR3 protein: CASSPGQSDEQYF; CDR3 DNA: TGTGCCAGCAGCCCGGGACAGTCGGACGAGCAGTACTTC
V gene: TRBV4-2; D gene: -; J gene: TRBJ2-1; clone size: -; CDR3 protein: CASSQEVTGNNEQFF; CDR3 DNA: TGTGCCAGCAGCCAAGAAGTAACAGGTAACAATGAGCAGTTCTTC
V gene: TRBV6-5; D gene: -; J gene: TRBJ2-5; clone size: few; CDR3 protein: CASSSAGRTQYF; CDR3 DNA: TGTGCCAGCAGCTCCGCTGGTCGGACCCAGTACTTC
V gene: TRBV7-3; D gene: -; J gene: TRBJ2-3; clone size: -; CDR3 protein: CASSPDWGTDTQYF; CDR3 DNA: TGTGCCAGCAGCCCCGACTGGGGCACAGATACGCAGTATTTT
V gene: TRBV4-1; D gene: -; J gene: TRBJ1-2; clone size: -; CDR3 protein: CASSQGPDPNYGYTF; CDR3 DNA: TGCGCCAGCAGCCAAGGTCCGGATCCTAACTATGGCTACACCTTC
V gene: TRBV5-1; D gene: -; J gene: TRBJ1-5; clone size: many; CDR3 protein: CASSLGGSNQPQHF; CDR3 DNA: TGTGCCAGCAGCCTGGGGGGGAGCAATCAGCCCCAGCATTTT
V gene: TRBV24-1; D gene: TRBD1; J gene: TRBJ2-5; clone size: -; CDR3 protein: CATSGTGGEETQYF; CDR3 DNA: TGTGCCACCAGTGGGACAGGGGGCGAGGAGACCCAGTACTTC
V gene: TRBV4-1; D gene: -; J gene: TRBJ2-5; clone size: few; CDR3 protein: CASSQEGTIGIETQYF; CDR3 DNA: TGCGCCAGCAGTCAAGAAGGGACGATCGGGATAGAGACCCAGTACTTC
V gene: TRBV20-1; D gene: -; J gene: TRBJ1-6; clone size: -; CDR3 protein: CSASWTAHNSPLHF; CDR3 DNA: TGCAGTGCTAGTTGGACAGCCCATAATTCACCCCTCCACTTT
V gene: TRBV30; D gene: -; J gene: TRBJ2-7; clone size: -; CDR3 protein: CAWSVGTPTGEQYF; CDR3 DNA: TGTGCCTGGAGTGTGGGTACCCCGACGGGGGAGCAGTACTTC
V gene: TRBV4-1; D gene: -; J gene: TRBJ2-5; clone size: -; CDR3 protein: CASSQDGDSQETQYF; CDR3 DNA: TGCGCCAGTAGCCAAGATGGAGACTCACAGGAGACCCAGTACTTC
V gene: TRBV20-1; D gene: TRBD2; J gene: TRBJ2-1; clone size: few; CDR3 protein: CSARGPSGRKVEQFF; CDR3 DNA: TGCAGTGCTAGGGGTCCTAGCGGGAGAAAGGTTGAGCAGTTCTTC
V gene: TRBV20-1; D gene: -; J gene: TRBJ2-3; clone size: few; CDR3 protein: CSARVRDTQYF; CDR3 DNA: TGCAGTGCTAGAGTAAGAGATACGCAGTATTTT
V gene: TRBV5-1; D gene: -; J gene: TRBJ1-2; clone size: -; CDR3 protein: CASSLARYYGYTF; CDR3 DNA: TGCGCCAGCAGCTTGGCCCGGTACTATGGCTACACCTTC
V gene: TRBV3-1; D gene: TRBD1; J gene: TRBJ1-2; clone size: -; CDR3 protein: CASSPAGTESYGYTF; CDR3 DNA: TGTGCCAGCAGCCCGGCAGGGACAGAGTCTTATGGCTACACCTTC
V gene: TRBV20-1; D gene: TRBD1; J gene: TRBJ2-5; clone size: -; CDR3 protein: CSAAGGLGETQYF; CDR3 DNA: TGCAGTGCTGCAGGGGGCCTGGGGGAGACCCAGTACTTC
V gene: TRBV5-1; D gene: -; J gene: TRBJ2-1; clone size: -; CDR3 protein: CASSSRDSLFF; CDR3 DNA: TGCGCCAGCAGCTCCCGGGACTCCTTGTTCTTC
V gene: TRBV7-2; D gene: -; J gene: TRBJ2-5; clone size: few; CDR3 protein: CASSLGGGSQETQYF; CDR3 DNA: TGTGCCAGCAGCCTCGGGGGTGGCAGTCAAGAGACCCAGTACTTC
V gene: TRBV7-9; D gene: TRBD1; J gene: TRBJ2-5; clone size: -; CDR3 protein: CASSSGQGLGETQYF; CDR3 DNA: TGTGCCAGCAGCTCCGGACAGGGTCTGGGAGAGACCCAGTACTTC
V gene: TRBV29-1; D gene: TRBD1; J gene: TRBJ1-1; clone size: -; CDR3 protein: CSHPRGQGTEVFF; CDR3 DNA: TGCAGCCACCCCCGGGGACAGGGGACTGAAGTTTTCTTT
V gene: TRBV29-1; D gene: -; J gene: TRBJ2-5; clone size: few; CDR3 protein: CSAYPGAGDQETQYF; CDR3 DNA: TGCAGCGCTTACCCTGGTGCAGGGGATCAAGAGACCCAGTACTTC
V gene: TRBV11-1; D gene: -; J gene: TRBJ2-5; clone size: -; CDR3 protein: CASSSTFEGGETQYF; CDR3 DNA: TGTGCCAGCAGCTCCACCTTTGAAGGGGGTGAGACCCAGTACTTC
V gene: TRBV6-5; D gene: TRBD1; J gene: TRBJ2-3; clone size: -; CDR3 protein: CASSYGQGSKTDTQYF; CDR3 DNA: TGTGCCAGCAGTTATGGACAGGGGAGTAAGACAGATACGCAGTATTTT
V gene: TRBV29-1; D gene: -; J gene: TRBJ2-7; clone size: -; CDR3 protein: CSVEGEGVTYEQYF; CDR3 DNA: TGCAGCGTTGAAGGGGAGGGGGTCACCTACGAGCAGTACTTC
V gene: TRBV12-3/TRBV12-4; D gene: TRBD1; J gene: TRBJ1-1; clone size: -; CDR3 protein: CASSFRGSAFF; CDR3 DNA: TGTGCCAGCAGTTTCAGGGGGTCAGCTTTCTTT
V gene: TRBV7-2; D gene: -; J gene: TRBJ2-5; clone size: few; CDR3 protein: CASSLALGPSGRETQYF; CDR3 DNA: TGTGCCAGCAGCTTAGCGCTAGGACCATCCGGACGAGAGACCCAGTACTTC
V gene: TRBV6-6; D gene: -; J gene: TRBJ1-5; clone size: few; CDR3 protein: CASSSQFGRDSNQPQHF; CDR3 DNA: TGTGCCAGCAGTTCTCAGTTCGGGAGGGATAGCAATCAGCCCCAGCATTTT
V gene: TRBV6-6; D gene: TRBD2; J gene: TRBJ2-1; clone size: once; CDR3 protein: CASSPLAGGISEQFF; CDR3 DNA: TGTGCCAGCAGTCCTCTAGCGGGAGGAATATCTGAGCAGTTCTTC
V gene: TRBV4-2; D gene: -; J gene: TRBJ2-1; clone size: few; CDR3 protein: CASTRTGEAYNEQFF; CDR3 DNA: TGTGCCAGCACTCGAACTGGCGAGGCTTACAATGAGCAGTTCTTC
V gene: TRBV27; D gene: -; J gene: TRBJ1-5; clone size: few; CDR3 protein: CASSPVWESNQPQHF; CDR3 DNA: TGTGCCAGCAGCCCCGTGTGGGAAAGCAATCAGCCCCAGCATTTT
V gene: TRBV29-1; D gene: -; J gene: TRBJ2-5; clone size: few; CDR3 protein: CSVELTDQETQYF; CDR3 DNA: TGCAGCGTTGAGTTGACAGATCAAGAGACCCAGTACTTC
V gene: TRBV4-1; D gene: TRBD2; J gene: TRBJ2-1; clone size: -; CDR3 protein: CASSRLAGKNNEQFF; CDR3 DNA: TGCGCCAGCAGCAGACTAGCGGGGAAAAACAATGAGCAGTTCTTC
V gene: TRBV7-2; D gene: -; J gene: TRBJ2-7; clone size: few; CDR3 protein: CASSVRGREQYF; CDR3 DNA: TGTGCCAGCAGCGTCCGGGGGCGCGAGCAGTACTTC
V gene: TRBV20-1; D gene: -; J gene: TRBJ2-4; clone size: many; CDR3 protein: CSASGLGRIQYF; CDR3 DNA: TGCAGTGCTAGCGGGCTGGGGCGCATTCAGTACTTC
V gene: TRBV6-6; D gene: -; J gene: TRBJ2-1; clone size: -; CDR3 protein: CASSYSRFNGHYNEQFF; CDR3 DNA: TGTGCCAGCAGTTACTCGAGGTTTAACGGACACTACAATGAGCAGTTCTTC
V gene: TRBV27; D gene: -; J gene: TRBJ2-1; clone size: -; CDR3 protein: CASSFSDRSSYNEQFF; CDR3 DNA: TGTGCCAGCAGTTTTTCCGACAGGAGCTCCTACAATGAGCAGTTCTTC
V gene: TRBV3-1; D gene: -; J gene: TRBJ2-1; clone size: -; CDR3 protein: CASSQDLGGVFYNEQFF; CDR3 DNA: TGTGCCAGCAGCCAAGATCTAGGAGGGGTTTTCTACAATGAGCAGTTCTTC
V gene: TRBV2; D gene: -; J gene: TRBJ2-7; clone size: -; CDR3 protein: CASSESAPGVVIYEQYF; CDR3 DNA: TGTGCCAGCAGTGAAAGCGCACCCGGGGTCGTAATCTACGAGCAGTACTTC
V gene: TRBV7-2; D gene: TRBD1; J gene: TRBJ2-5; clone size: few; CDR3 protein: CASSSGMDRGIEKTQYF; CDR3 DNA: TGTGCCAGCAGCTCGGGGATGGACAGGGGAATTGAGAAGACCCAGTACTTC
V gene: TRBV2; D gene: TRBD2; J gene: TRBJ2-1; clone size: -; CDR3 protein: CASIYGGTDNEQFF; CDR3 DNA: TGTGCCAGCATCTACGGGGGGACGGACAATGAGCAGTTCTTC
V gene: TRBV7-8; D gene: -; J gene: TRBJ2-7; clone size: -; CDR3 protein: CASSLARILRAPSYEQYF; CDR3 DNA: TGTGCCAGCAGCTTAGCAAGGATTTTGCGGGCCCCCTCCTACGAGCAGTACTTC
V gene: TRBV7-3; D gene: -; J gene: TRBJ2-6; clone size: -; CDR3 protein: CASSLNRVTGANVLTF; CDR3 DNA: TGTGCCAGCAGCTTAAACAGGGTGACCGGGGCCAACGTCCTGACTTTC
V gene: TRBV3-1; D gene: -; J gene: TRBJ2-1; clone size: -; CDR3 protein: CASSQRSSYNGQFF; CDR3 DNA: TGTGCCAGCAGCCAGAGGAGCTCCTACAATGGGCAGTTCTTC